The rows below give T cell receptor beta chains drawn from one sample of a study of cytomegalovirus exposure and HLA in healthy donors. Some clones are missing from TCRdb's copy, which holds only in-frame ones; the method was immunoSEQ multiplex PCR. The data contain approximately 130,000 clones, about three quarters of them singletons. The sequencing sample was made of PBMCs. The receptors come from a woman between 40 and 50 years old in good health and CMV-seronegative. CDR3s leave out the opening cysteine and the closing phenylalanine or tryptophan.

J,length,V,CDR3
TRBJ2-7,11,TRBV11-3,ASSLGTGDEQY
TRBJ1-2,13,TRBV18,ASSFGQGANYGYT
TRBJ2-1,11,TRBV5-1,ASSLGLVSWPF
TRBJ2-5,13,TRBV10-1,ASSAQGGIEETQY
TRBJ2-2,12,TRBV2,ASSAPVHTGELF
TRBJ2-5,12,TRBV2,ASTSPGGEETQY
TRBJ2-4,12,TRBV28,ASSPGLAENSQY
TRBJ2-1,11,TRBV19,ASSIAGYNEQF
TRBJ2-4,10,TRBV28,ASSSRKNSQY
TRBJ1-5,13,TRBV7-2,ASSLRLGGDQPQH
TRBJ1-2,12,TRBV2,ATGDSDTGVGYT
TRBJ2-2,9,TRBV28,ASSRTGELF
TRBJ2-2,14,TRBV7-2,ASSRQGARPTGELF
TRBJ2-2,12,TRBV5-1,ASIQNPGVGELF
TRBJ2-5,14,TRBV28,ASSLSGGLNQETQY
TRBJ2-3,10,TRBV28,ASTGTTGTQY
TRBJ1-2,13,TRBV11-2,ASSLDHQGRGGYT
TRBJ1-6,11,TRBV28,ASSFQGKSPLH
TRBJ2-1,16,TRBV4-3,ASSQDAVRGAGDNEQF
TRBJ1-5,10,TRBV19,ASKTGNQPQH
TRBJ2-7,10,TRBV27,ASTDSSYEQY
TRBJ2-1,10,TRBV10-1,ASSLRNNEQF
TRBJ2-7,12,TRBV7-2,ASSLGGDSYEQY
TRBJ2-1,13,TRBV11-2,ASSLGPSSYNEQF
TRBJ1-1,14,TRBV19,ASSIGRGRKNTEAF
TRBJ2-7,13,TRBV5-1,ASSFTSGSSYEQY